This T cell receptor (beta chain) was sequenced for a study of T cells in Graves' hyperthyroidism and ophthalmopathy. This clonotype showed up many times. This CDR3 has 17 amino acids. After removal of 4 bases from V and 4 bases from J, the junction contained 13 bases not matched to a gene. CDR1 and CDR2 (germline): MGHDK, SYGVNS. The CDR3 regions of TCR beta were amplified from RNA transcripts. The primer set for the first-round RT-PCR of the TCR CDR3 was HTBI. A single record per CDR3 protein comes from TCRdb applying MiXCR to the multiplex PCR reads. The sample holds about 350,000 distinct CDR3 sequences; around 13% are singletons and the top ten take just under 25%.

This receptor was obtained from a woman aged 25 to 45 with Graves' hyperthyroidism. This chain connects TRBV25-1 to TRBJ2-1, with 7 positions matching TRBD2. Sequenced input: blood. CDR3 sequence: CASSGVGGAGSYNEQFF. The CDR3 nucleotides read TGTGCCAGCAGTGGGGTAGGAGGAGCGGGGTCTTACAATGAGCAGTTCTTC.